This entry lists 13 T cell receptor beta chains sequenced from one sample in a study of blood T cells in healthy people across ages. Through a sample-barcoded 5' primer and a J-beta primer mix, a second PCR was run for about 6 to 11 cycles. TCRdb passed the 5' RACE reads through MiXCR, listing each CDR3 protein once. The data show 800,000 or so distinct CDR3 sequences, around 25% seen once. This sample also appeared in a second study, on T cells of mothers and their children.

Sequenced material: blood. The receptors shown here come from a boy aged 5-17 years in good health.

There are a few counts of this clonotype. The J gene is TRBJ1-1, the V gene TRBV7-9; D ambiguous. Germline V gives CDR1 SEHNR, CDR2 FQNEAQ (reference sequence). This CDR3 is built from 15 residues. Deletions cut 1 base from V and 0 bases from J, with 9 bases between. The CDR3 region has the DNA TGTGCCAGCAGCTTAGATAGACTAATGAACACTGAAGCTTTCTTT. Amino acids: CASSLDRLMNTEAFF.

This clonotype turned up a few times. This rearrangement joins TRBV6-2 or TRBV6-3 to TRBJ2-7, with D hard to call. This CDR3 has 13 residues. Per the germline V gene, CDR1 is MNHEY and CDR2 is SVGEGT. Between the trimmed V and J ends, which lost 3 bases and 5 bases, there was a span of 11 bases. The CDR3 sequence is CASSYFPRNEQYF. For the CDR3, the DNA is TGTGCCAGCAGTTATTTCCCTCGAAACGAGCAGTACTTC.

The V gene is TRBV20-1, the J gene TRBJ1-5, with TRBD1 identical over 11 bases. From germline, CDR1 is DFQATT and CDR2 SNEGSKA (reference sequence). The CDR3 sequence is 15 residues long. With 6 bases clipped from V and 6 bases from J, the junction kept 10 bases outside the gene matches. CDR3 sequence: CSAGLGTGGFQPQHF. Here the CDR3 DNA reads TGCAGTGCGGGATTAGGGACAGGGGGTTTTCAGCCCCAGCATTTT.

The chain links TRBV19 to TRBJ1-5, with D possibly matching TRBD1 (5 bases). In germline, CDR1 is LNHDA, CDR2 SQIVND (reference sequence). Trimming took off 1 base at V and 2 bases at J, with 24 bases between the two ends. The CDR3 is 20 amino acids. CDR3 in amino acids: CASSIASLETVLRGNQPQHF. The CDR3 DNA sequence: TGTGCCAGTAGTATAGCCAGTCTAGAGACAGTTCTACGAGGCAATCAGCCCCAGCATTTT.

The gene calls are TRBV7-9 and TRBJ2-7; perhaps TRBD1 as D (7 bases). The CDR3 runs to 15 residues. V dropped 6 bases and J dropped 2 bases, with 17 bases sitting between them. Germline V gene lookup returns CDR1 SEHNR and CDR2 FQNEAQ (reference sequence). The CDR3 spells CASSGGWTGPYEQYF. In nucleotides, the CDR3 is TGTGCCAGCAGTGGGGGGTGGACAGGTCCCTACGAGCAGTACTTC.

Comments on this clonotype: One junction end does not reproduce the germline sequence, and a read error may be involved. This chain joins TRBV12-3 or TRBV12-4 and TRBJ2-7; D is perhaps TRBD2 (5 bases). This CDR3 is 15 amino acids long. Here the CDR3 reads CACSIVAGQVYEQYF. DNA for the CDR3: TGTGCCTGCAGTATCGTGGCGGGCCAGGTTTACGAGCAGTACTTC.

CDR3 in DNA: TGTGCCAGCAGTTCGGGGGGGCAGGGAAACTATGGCTACACCTTC. Protein sequence: CASSSGGQGNYGYTF. This chain connects TRBV12-3 or TRBV12-4 to TRBJ1-2; the D gene is possibly TRBD1 (6 bases). The CDR3 spans 15 residues. Between the trimmed V and J ends, which lost 4 bases and 2 bases, there was a span of 14 bases.

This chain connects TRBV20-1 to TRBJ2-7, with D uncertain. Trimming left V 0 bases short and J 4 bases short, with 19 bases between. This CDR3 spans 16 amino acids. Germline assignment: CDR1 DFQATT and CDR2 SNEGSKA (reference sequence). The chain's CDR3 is CSARDFWVLSRYEQYF. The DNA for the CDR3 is TGCAGTGCTAGAGATTTTTGGGTCCTCTCGCGGTACGAGCAGTACTTC.

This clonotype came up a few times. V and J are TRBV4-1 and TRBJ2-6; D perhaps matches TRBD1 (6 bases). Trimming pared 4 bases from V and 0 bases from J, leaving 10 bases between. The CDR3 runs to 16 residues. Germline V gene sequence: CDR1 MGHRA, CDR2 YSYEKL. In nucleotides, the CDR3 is TGCGCCAGCAGCCTGGACAGCTCCTCTGGGGCCAACGTCCTGACTTTC. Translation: CASSLDSSSGANVLTF.

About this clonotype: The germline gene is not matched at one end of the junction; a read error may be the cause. The CDR3 DNA is TGTGCCGGCAGTGGGGAAGTGGGGCTAGCGGTGTACAATGAGCAGTTCTTC. This encodes CAGSGEVGLAVYNEQFF. The chain is built from TRBV6-2 or TRBV6-3 and TRBJ2-1, with TRBD2 matching over 7 bases. The V gene's germline CDR1 is MNHEY and CDR2 SVGEGT. The CDR3 extends over 17 amino acids.

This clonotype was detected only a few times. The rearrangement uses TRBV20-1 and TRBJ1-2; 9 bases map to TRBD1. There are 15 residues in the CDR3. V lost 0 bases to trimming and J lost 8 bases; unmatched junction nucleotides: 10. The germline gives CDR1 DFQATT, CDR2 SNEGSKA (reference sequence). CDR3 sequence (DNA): TGCAGTGCTAGAGAACAGGACAGGGGACATAGCGGCTACACCTTC. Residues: CSAREQDRGHSGYTF.

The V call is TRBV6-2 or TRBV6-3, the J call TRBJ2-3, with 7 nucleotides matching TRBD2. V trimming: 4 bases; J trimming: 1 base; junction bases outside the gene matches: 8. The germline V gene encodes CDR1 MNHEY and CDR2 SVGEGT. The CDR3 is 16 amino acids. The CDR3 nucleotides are TGTGCCAGCAGTTCGGAAGCGGGGAGGGGCACAGATACGCAGTATTTT. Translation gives CASSSEAGRGTDTQYF.

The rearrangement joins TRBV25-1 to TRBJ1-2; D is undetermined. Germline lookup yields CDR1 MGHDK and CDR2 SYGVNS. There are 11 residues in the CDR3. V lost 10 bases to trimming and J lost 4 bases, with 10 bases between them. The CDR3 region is CATLDTYGYTF. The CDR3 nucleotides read TGTGCCACATTAGACACCTATGGCTACACCTTC.